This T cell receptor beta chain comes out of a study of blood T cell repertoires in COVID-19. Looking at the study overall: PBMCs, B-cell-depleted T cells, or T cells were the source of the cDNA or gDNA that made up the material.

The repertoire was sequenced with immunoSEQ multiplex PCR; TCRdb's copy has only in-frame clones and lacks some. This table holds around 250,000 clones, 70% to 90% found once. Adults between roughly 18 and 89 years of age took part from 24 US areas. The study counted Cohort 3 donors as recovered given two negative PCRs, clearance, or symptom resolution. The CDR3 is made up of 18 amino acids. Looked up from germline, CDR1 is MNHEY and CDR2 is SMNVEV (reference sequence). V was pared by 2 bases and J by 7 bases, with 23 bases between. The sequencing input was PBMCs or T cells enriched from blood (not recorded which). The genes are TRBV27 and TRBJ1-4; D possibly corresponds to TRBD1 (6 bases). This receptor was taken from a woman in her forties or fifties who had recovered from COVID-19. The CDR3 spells CASSLAPPHTIGGEKLFF. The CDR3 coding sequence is TGTGCCAGCAGTTTAGCCCCCCCCCACACGATAGGGGGTGAAAAACTGTTTTTT.